This T cell receptor beta chain was captured in a study of graft-versus-host responses after intestinal transplantation (dated by TCRdb to about 2021). Notes on the research overall: Multivisceral, liver-intestinal, or isolated intestinal transplants were received by the recipients. Every recipient was given anti-thymocyte globulin induction, followed by around three years of maintenance tacrolimus and steroids. Graft-versus-host and host-versus-graft alloreactive T cell clones were tracked in the graft, circulation and bone marrow after intestinal transplantation using bulk TCR-beta CDR3 sequencing. To identify alloreactive clones, pre-transplant mixed lymphocyte reaction products were sequenced and compared with unstimulated pre-transplant donor and recipient T cells. The cohort enrolled approximately 24 intestinal transplant recipients, one of whom was a retransplant, and a few patients without pretransplant specimens were excluded. A peak of at least 4% donor T cells among recipient peripheral blood mononuclear cells was the definition used for donor T cell macrochimerism. Instead of going to the commercial service, samples from a few later patients were sequenced in-house on an Illumina MiSeq and processed with MiXCR.

Here is what the overall study found, with its caveats: Conclusions were limited by the relatively low number and heterogeneity of intestinal transplant patients. GvH clones turned up in recipient bone marrow, with some appearing earlier in ileal mucosa or blood, a pattern consistent with an intestinal mucosal origin. In patients with donor T cell macrochimerism, the allografts had high GvH to HvG T cell clonal ratios. Early after transplant, declines in HvG clones were associated with peak levels of circulating GvH clones.

As to this clone: Its antigen target is currently unknown. The record has no base qualities; no much larger clone is one base away.

Blood samples were collected up to 4 times in the first month after transplant and then at least monthly when available. Deletion took 8 bases off V and 2 bases off J, with a span of 12 bases between the germline ends. The germline V gene gives CDR1 as ENHRY and CDR2 as SYGVKD. Including the terminal cysteine and phenylalanine, the CDR3 comprises 13 residues. The CDR3 DNA has 39 bases and is translated from base 1. Library method: the immunoSEQ multiplex PCR assay. For most patients, high-throughput TCR-beta CDR3 sequencing of genomic DNA was performed by Adaptive Biotechnologies. The paper's processing steps were these. Adaptive's ImmunoSEQ software was the source of the TCR sequencing data for 15 to 20 patients, while three other patients were processed with MiXCR and VDJtools. CDR3 nucleotide sequences shared between donor and recipient were removed because the origin of such sequences could not be assigned. To be classed as alloreactive, a clone needed at least 2-fold expansion over unstimulated cells and a minimum CFSE-low frequency of 0.002% (template counts) or 0.001% (read counts). Mappable clones were those detected in sequenced pre-transplant spleen, lymph node, or MLR CFSE-low populations of the donor or recipient. The cumulative frequency of alloreactive clones was calculated as a percentage of all sequences, weighted by copy number. TCRdb limited this immuneACCESS table to in-frame rearrangements with V and J called. A share of clones is missing; checked studies link under half to unresolved V genes, and the rest is unexplained. That table gives V, J and clone size, and the DNA gave D and trimming. The sample data list about 19,000 clones, and about 80% of these were observed just once. Together, the top ten hold 1.5% to 2% of the sample.

The specimen was PBMCs, collected 14 days after transplant. The chain joins TRBV10-3 to TRBJ1-2; matching of 5 bases hints at TRBD1 as the D gene. This TCR was recovered from a human patient who received an intestinal transplant, so some T cells may come from the graft donor. The CDR3 reads CAIPRGTNYGYTF. The nucleotide sequence is TGTGCCATCCCCCGGGGGACGAACTATGGCTACACCTTC.